This entry concerns a single T cell receptor beta chain. As yet, its antigen is unknown. This sample is drawn from a study of cytotoxic CD8 clonotypes in ibrutinib-treated CLL. Broader study findings: The study found public clonotypes uncommon, contracting or stable on treatment.

The assay was immunoSEQ multiplex PCR, and TCRdb's table has in-frame clones only and misses some. The sample has about 9,000 clones; 70% to 75% are singletons. The CDR3 extends over 13 amino acids. Germline V lookup: CDR1 SEHNR, CDR2 FQNEAQ (reference sequence). V lost 2 bases, J lost 7 bases, and 11 bases lay in between. This receptor was identified in a human donor with chronic lymphocytic leukemia. The chain is built from TRBV7-9 and TRBJ1-2; no firm D call. The starting material was PBMCs, obtained before ibrutinib treatment. This CDR3 reads CASSLNDFTGYTF. The CDR3 DNA reads as TGTGCCAGCAGCTTAAACGATTTCACTGGCTACACCTTC. The full variable domain, with the rest looked up from reference TRBV7-9 and TRBJ1-2, is DTGVSQNPRHKITKRGQNVTFRCDPISEHNRLYWYRQTLGQGPEFLTYFQNEAQLEKSRLLSDRFSAERPKGSFSTLEIQRTEQGDSAMYLCASSLNDFTGYTFGSGTRLTVV.